The 31 T cell receptor beta chains below all came from one sample that was sequenced in a study of read filtering for tumor transcriptome and immune sequencing. The library was built from 400 ng RNA with molecular barcoded adaptors for alpha/delta and beta/gamma chains. TCRdb re-called the reads with MiXCR, one entry per CDR3 protein. The repertoire holds roughly 60,000 distinct CDR3 sequences, with around 20% as singletons. The material sequenced was a population of CD138-negative cells sorted from bone marrow. The receptors derive from a donor at least 40 years old with multiple myeloma.

Turning to this clonotype: This may be a read error: a much more frequent sequence differs by one nucleotide. This rearrangement joins TRBV20-1 to TRBJ2-7, with TRBD2 as a possible D gene (6 bases). V was shortened by 1 base and J by 1 base, with 11 bases between the two germline ends. This CDR3 is built from 14 residues. Germline assignment: CDR1 DFQATT and CDR2 SNEGSKA (reference sequence). CDR3 in amino acids: CSARGWRESYEQYF. CDR3 DNA: TGCAGTGCTAGAGGGTGGAGGGAATCCTACGAGCAGTACTTC.

This chain uses TRBV4-1 with TRBJ2-2; tentatively, D is TRBD1 or TRBD2 (5 bases each). CDR3 size: 15 residues. In germline, CDR1 is MGHRA, CDR2 YSYEKL. The V end lost 4 bases, the J end lost 1 base, and 10 bases lay between the germline ends. Written as DNA, the CDR3 is TGCGCCAGCAGCCCAGAGGGGTTGAACACCGGGGAGCTGTTTTTT. It codes for CASSPEGLNTGELFF.

This clonotype appeared many times. The rearrangement uses TRBV28 and TRBJ2-3, with 13 bases aligning to TRBD2. Trimming took 7 bases from V and 2 from J; bases not matched to a gene: 6. Per germline, CDR1 MDHEN and CDR2 SYDVKM. The CDR3 has 16 residues. The CDR3 DNA is TGTGCCAGCACCGACGGGACTAGCGGGACCACAGATACGCAGTATTTT. Translating it yields CASTDGTSGTTDTQYF.

The sample holds a few counts of this clonotype. This chain joins TRBV23-1 and TRBJ2-1; D tentatively reads TRBD1 or TRBD2 (6 bases each). TRBV23-1 is sorted into the ORF group, with uncertain function. The CDR3 runs 16 residues. The ends were cut back, 8 bases at V and 0 bases at J, with 17 bases in the middle. The CDR3 is CASPFGGKSSYNEQFF. CDR3 coding DNA: TGCGCCAGCCCCTTCGGGGGCAAGAGCTCCTACAATGAGCAGTTCTTC.

In its sample, this clonotype was seen many times. The chain uses TRBV29-1 and TRBJ2-2; perhaps D is TRBD1 or TRBD2 (5 bases each). Germline assignment: CDR1 SQVTM and CDR2 ANQGSEA. V shed 0 bases and J shed 4 bases, with 12 bases lying between them. The CDR3 has 15 amino acids. CDR3 sequence: CSVEDREHGTGELFF. In DNA, the CDR3 is TGCAGCGTTGAAGACAGGGAGCATGGCACCGGGGAGCTGTTTTTT.

A few counts support this clonotype. A much larger clone is a single base away; this may be a read error. V is TRBV13 and J is TRBJ1-1, with 7 nucleotides matching TRBD1. Germline CDR1 PRHDT, CDR2 FYEKMQ (reference sequence). The CDR3 length is 15 residues. For the CDR3, the DNA is TGTGCCAGCAGCCACCGACAGGGTCTCCGCACTGAAGTTTTCTTT. As protein: CASSHRQGLRTEVFF.

This clonotype was detected only a few times. The chain employs TRBV7-2 and TRBJ2-3; 9 bases are a match to TRBD2. The V and J ends lost 2 bases and 1 base, in that order; junction bases with no gene match: 10. Germline CDR1 and CDR2: SGHTA and FQGNSA. This CDR3 has 18 amino acids. In DNA form, the CDR3 reads TGTGCCAGCAGCTTACGCGGGGGGGCAATGGCAGGCACAGATACGCAGTATTTT. Protein sequence: CASSLRGGAMAGTDTQYF.

As regards this clonotype: A much larger clonotype is one base distant, so this may be a read error. The genes are TRBV9 and TRBJ2-1, with 12 bases matching TRBD2. There are 15 residues in the CDR3. Looked up from germline, CDR1 is SGDLS and CDR2 is YYNGEE. CDR3 DNA sequence: TGTGCCAGCAGCCCGAGGACTAGCGGGGTCGATGAGCAGTCCTTC. It yields the protein CASSPRTSGVDEQSF.

This clonotype occurred a few times. The V gene is TRBV7-9, the J gene TRBJ1-2; D may be TRBD1 (6 bases). V lost 0 bases, J lost 2 bases, and 10 bases lay in between. The CDR3 consists of 15 residues. CDR1 SEHNR and CDR2 FQNEAQ come from the germline V gene (reference sequence). CDR3 DNA: TGTGCCAGCAGCTTAGCAGCAGGACAGAACTATGGCTACACCTTC. It translates to CASSLAAGQNYGYTF. Full variable domain (missing parts from reference TRBV7-9 and TRBJ1-2): DTGVSQNPRHKITKRGQNVTFRCDPISEHNRLYWYRQTLGQGPEFLTYFQNEAQLEKSRLLSDRFSAERPKGSFSTLEIQRTEQGDSAMYLCASSLAAGQNYGYTFGSGTRLTVV.

There are many counts of this clonotype. The junction departs from germline at one end; a sequencing error may be responsible. The chain is built from TRBV7-3 and TRBJ2-3, with D unresolved. This CDR3 spans 13 amino acids. Germline assignment: CDR1 SGHTA and CDR2 FQGTGA. The DNA for the CDR3 is TGTGCCAGCAGCTTAAGACGCACAGATACGCTGTATTTT. Amino acids: CASSLRRTDTLYF.

As regards this clonotype: This likely came from a read error, as a far larger clone is one base away. This sequence joins TRBV11-3 and TRBJ2-1; perhaps D is TRBD1 or TRBD2 (5 bases each). Germline CDR1 is SGHNT and CDR2 is YENEEA. The CDR3 contains 14 residues. The CDR3 loop reads CAGSSEGSYNEQFF. The CDR3 DNA sequence: TGTGCCGGCAGCAGCGAGGGGTCCTACAATGAGCAGTTCTTC.

The chain employs TRBV9 and TRBJ2-6; either TRBD1 or TRBD2 may supply D (5 bases each). CDR1 and CDR2 (germline): SGDLS, YYNGEE. The CDR3 covers 20 residues. V lost 1 base and J 0 bases, leaving 20 bases between the germline ends. CDR3 protein: CASSVTLSGWGSSGANVLTF. Written as DNA, the CDR3 is TGTGCCAGCAGCGTAACCCTTTCCGGGTGGGGGAGCTCTGGGGCCAACGTCCTGACTTTC.

As concerns this clonotype: A single base separates this from a much larger clone, so it may be a read error. The chain employs TRBV18 and TRBJ2-5; the D gene is possibly TRBD2 (6 bases). CDR1 KGHSH and CDR2 LQKENI come from the germline V gene. The CDR3 consists of 15 residues. Trimming took off 2 bases at V and 7 bases at J, with 17 bases between the two ends. The CDR3 DNA sequence: TGTGCCAGCTCACCAGACGGCGGGGCGTACGGGACCCAGTACTTC. Amino acids: CASSPDGGAYGTQYF.

The chain recombines TRBV7-9 with TRBJ1-1; D uncertain. Germline V CDR1 and CDR2: SEHNR, FQNEAQ (reference sequence). This CDR3 is 13 amino acids long. The V end was cut by 1 base, the J end by 6 bases, with 9 bases between. This CDR3 reads CASSLGGRAEAFF. The CDR3 region has the DNA TGTGCCAGCAGCTTAGGCGGTCGAGCTGAAGCTTTCTTT.

The V and J genes are TRBV5-6 and TRBJ1-2; tentative D call: TRBD1 (5 bases). CDR3 size: 15 residues. The germline V and J ends were trimmed by 4 bases and 4 bases, with 17 bases remaining between them. Germline-derived CDR1 and CDR2 are SGHDT and YYEEEE. Here the CDR3 DNA reads TGTGCCAGCAGCACCGTGGACACAAGGACCTATGGCTACACCTTC. Its protein is CASSTVDTRTYGYTF.

This clonotype was recorded many times. V usage is TRBV28 and J usage is TRBJ1-5; D call uncertain. Germline-derived CDR1 and CDR2 are MDHEN and SYDVKM. The CDR3 length is 13 residues. V was clipped by 3 bases and J by 5 bases, with 8 bases between them. The CDR3 DNA is TGTGCCAGCAGTTTCTTAAGGGATCAGCCCCAGCATTTT. It yields the protein CASSFLRDQPQHF.

This clonotype has a handful of counts. The J gene is TRBJ1-4, the V gene TRBV19, with TRBD1 matching over 11 bases. The CDR3 contains 15 residues. In germline, CDR1 is LNHDA, CDR2 SQIVND (reference sequence). V was pared by 6 bases and J by 6 bases, with 6 bases of the junction left unmatched. The chain's CDR3 is CASRTPGQGDEKLFF. For the CDR3, the DNA is TGTGCCAGTAGGACGCCGGGACAGGGGGATGAAAAACTGTTTTTT.

This clonotype has just a few counts. V and J are TRBV28 and TRBJ1-1; D is undetermined. This CDR3 is 12 amino acids long. V shed 8 bases and J shed 6 bases, with 13 bases lying between them. Looked up from germline, CDR1 is MDHEN and CDR2 is SYDVKM. The CDR3 loop reads CASEQPGAEAFF. The CDR3 region has the DNA TGTGCCAGCGAGCAACCAGGAGCTGAAGCTTTCTTT.

The J gene is TRBJ1-1, the V gene TRBV5-1; 9 bases are a match to TRBD1. Trimming at V came to 7 bases and at J to 0 bases, leaving 7 bases not matched to a gene. Germline V gives CDR1 SGHRS, CDR2 YFSETQ. The CDR3 has 15 amino acids. CDR3 nucleotide sequence: TGCGCCAGCTTGGGACAGGGAGGGGTGAACACTGAAGCTTTCTTT. Translating gives CASLGQGGVNTEAFF.

This clonotype was seen more than once but under ten times. The CDR3 here is CASSPPGHDTTYEQYF. In nucleotides, the CDR3 is TGTGCCAGCAGCCCCCCCGGACACGATACAACCTACGAGCAGTACTTC. The V call is TRBV28, the J call TRBJ2-7, with D possibly being TRBD1 (5 bases). The CDR3 covers 16 residues. V was clipped by 6 bases and J by 2 bases, with 20 bases between them. Germline loops: CDR1 MDHEN, CDR2 SYDVKM.

This clonotype was detected many times. The V call is TRBV15, the J call TRBJ2-4; TRBD2 matches at 7 bases. CDR3 length: 16 residues. After removal of 3 bases from V and 4 bases from J, the junction contained 9 bases not matched to a gene. The germline V gene encodes CDR1 LNHNV and CDR2 YYDKDF (reference sequence). The CDR3 nucleotides read TGTGCCACCAGCAGTGGCCCCCTGCGGGGGAAAAACATTCAGTACTTC. Translating it yields CATSSGPLRGKNIQYF.

This clonotype has more than one count but fewer than ten. The gene calls are TRBV27 and TRBJ2-2; the match to TRBD2 covers 9 bases. Germline CDR1 and CDR2: MNHEY and SMNVEV (reference sequence). The V gene end was trimmed by 5 bases and the J gene end by 1 base; junction bases not matched to a gene: 8. This CDR3 contains 17 residues. The CDR3 is CASSKTGLAMNTGELFF. The CDR3 DNA sequence: TGTGCCAGCAGTAAAACGGGACTAGCCATGAACACCGGGGAGCTGTTTTTT.

This clonotype has a count of ten or more. This chain uses TRBV28 with TRBJ2-1; D ambiguous. This CDR3 region has 15 residues. Trimming stripped 7 bases from V and 0 bases from J, with 13 bases between. The germline V gene encodes CDR1 MDHEN and CDR2 SYDVKM. The CDR3 nucleotides read TGTGCCAGCACCCCGGACGCCAGCTCCTACAATGAGCAGTTCTTC. As protein: CASTPDASSYNEQFF.

The chain has TRBV12-3 or TRBV12-4 and TRBJ1-3; no clear D gene. The CDR3 runs 12 residues. Trimming left V 2 bases short and J 1 base short, with 0 bases between. The CDR3, as DNA: TGTGCCAGCAGTTTATCTGGAAACACCATATATTTT. This encodes CASSLSGNTIYF.

This clonotype is deemed medium-sized. This chain uses TRBV29-1 with TRBJ2-1; perhaps TRBD2 as D (5 bases). V was shortened by 4 bases and J by 9 bases, with 13 bases between the two germline ends. Looked up from germline, CDR1 is SQVTM and CDR2 is ANQGSEA. CDR3 length: 12 amino acids. CDR3 in amino acids: CSVGGREGEQFF. The CDR3 DNA reads TGCAGCGTTGGTGGCCGCGAGGGTGAGCAGTTCTTC.

This clonotype was observed a handful of times. The chain has TRBV27 and TRBJ2-6, with D perhaps matching TRBD1 or TRBD2 (5 bases each). V lost 7 bases and J lost 0, with 10 bases in between. CDR1 and CDR2 from the germline V gene are MNHEY and SMNVEV (reference sequence). This CDR3 comprises 15 residues. CDR3 DNA: TGTGCCAGCAAAAAGGGGAGCTCTGGGGCCAACGTCCTGACTTTC. Protein sequence: CASKKGSSGANVLTF.

At least ten counts were recorded for this clonotype. The chain employs TRBV30 and TRBJ1-4, with 7 bases aligning to TRBD1. V lost 2 bases and J lost 7; bases outside the gene matches: 7. The germline V gene has CDR1 GTSNPN and CDR2 SVGIG (reference sequence). The CDR3 has 14 amino acids. This chain's CDR3 is CAWSSQGWPEKLFF. In DNA form, the CDR3 reads TGTGCCTGGAGTTCACAGGGGTGGCCTGAAAAACTGTTTTTT.

Comments on this clonotype: A much larger clone lies one base from this, so it may be a read error. The chain combines TRBV4-1 with TRBJ1-5; no clear D. The CDR3 runs 15 residues. CDR1 is MGHRA, CDR2 YSYEKL, per germline. V lost 2 bases, J lost 5 bases, and 13 bases lay in between. The DNA of the CDR3 is TGCGCCAGCAGCCAACAGGCAGGAGGGCATCAGCCCCAGCATTTT. Its translation: CASSQQAGGHQPQHF.

Many counts were recorded for this clonotype. The chain combines TRBV5-1 with TRBJ2-5, with D perhaps TRBD2 (6 bases). This CDR3 comprises 13 residues. V was trimmed by 3 bases and J by 3 bases, leaving 9 bases between them. Germline CDR1 is SGHRS and CDR2 is YFSETQ. The CDR3 sequence is CASSSGEKETQYF. In nucleotides, the CDR3 is TGCGCCAGCAGCTCGGGGGAGAAAGAGACCCAGTACTTC.

This clonotype was detected many times. The chain uses TRBV27 and TRBJ2-7; 8 nucleotides match TRBD2. This CDR3 comprises 15 residues. Germline values: CDR1 MNHEY, CDR2 SMNVEV (reference sequence). V gave up 7 bases and J gave up 7 bases; unmatched junction bases: 15. CDR3 nucleotides: TGTGCCAGCAATAAGGGGCTAGCGGGTTCAGGGGAGCAGTACTTC. Translated, it gives CASNKGLAGSGEQYF.

The chain employs TRBV10-3 and TRBJ1-3; the D gene is possibly TRBD1 (5 bases). The CDR3 covers 13 residues. The germline V gene encodes CDR1 ENHRY and CDR2 SYGVKD. The V and J ends lost 10 bases and 1 base respectively, with 11 bases between them. CDR3 sequence: CASTGDSGNTIYF. CDR3 DNA: TGTGCCAGTACAGGAGATTCTGGAAACACCATATATTTT.